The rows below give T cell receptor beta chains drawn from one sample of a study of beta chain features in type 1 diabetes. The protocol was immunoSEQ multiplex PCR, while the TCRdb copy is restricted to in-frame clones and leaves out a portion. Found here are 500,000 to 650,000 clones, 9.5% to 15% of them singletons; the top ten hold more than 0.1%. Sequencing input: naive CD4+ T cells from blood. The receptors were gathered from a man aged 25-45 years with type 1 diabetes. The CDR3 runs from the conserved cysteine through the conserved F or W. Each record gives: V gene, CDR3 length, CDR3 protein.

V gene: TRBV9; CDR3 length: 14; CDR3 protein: CASSSGRGETEAFF
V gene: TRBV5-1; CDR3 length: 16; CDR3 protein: CASSLTGQGGNQPQHF
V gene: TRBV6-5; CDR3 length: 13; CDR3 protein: CASNTGQRTEAFF
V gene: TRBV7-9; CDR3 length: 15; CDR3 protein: CASSLVGDITDTQYF
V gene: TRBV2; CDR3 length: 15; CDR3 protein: CASTWKARDSYEQYF
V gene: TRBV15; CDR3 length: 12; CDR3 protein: CATSRDWSTQYF
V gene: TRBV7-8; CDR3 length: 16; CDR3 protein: CASSIGQPTSNYGYTF
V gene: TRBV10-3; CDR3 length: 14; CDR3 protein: CAISEGRDEEKLFF
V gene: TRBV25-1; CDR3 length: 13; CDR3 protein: CASSEYRGSEQYF
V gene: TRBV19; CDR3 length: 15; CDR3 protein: CASSVDTRSYNEQFF
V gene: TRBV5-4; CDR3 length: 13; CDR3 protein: CASSQDSNQPQHF
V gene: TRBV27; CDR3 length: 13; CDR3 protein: CASSLSRGETQYF
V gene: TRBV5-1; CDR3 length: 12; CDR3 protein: CASSWDRNEQYF
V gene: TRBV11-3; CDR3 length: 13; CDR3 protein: CASSWRSDTEAFF
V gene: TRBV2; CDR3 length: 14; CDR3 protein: CASTETGMSGELFF
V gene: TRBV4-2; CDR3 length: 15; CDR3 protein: CASSPSGDRAHEQYF
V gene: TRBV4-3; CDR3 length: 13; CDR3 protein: CASSQISGQPQHF
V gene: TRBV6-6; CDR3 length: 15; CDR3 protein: CASSYSRGANQPQHF
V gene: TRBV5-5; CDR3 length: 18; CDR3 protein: CASSLPRTGKPGSYEQYF
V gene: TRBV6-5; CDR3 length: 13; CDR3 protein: CASRPGGSEGYTF
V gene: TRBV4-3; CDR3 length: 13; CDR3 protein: CASSQGPTGRAFF
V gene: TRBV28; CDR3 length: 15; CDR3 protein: CASTALSGGSYEQYF
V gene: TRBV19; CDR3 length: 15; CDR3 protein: CASSRRQVANYGYTF
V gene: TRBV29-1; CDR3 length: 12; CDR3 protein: CSAAGPLYEQYF
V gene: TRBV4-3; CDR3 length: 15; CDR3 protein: CASSQEHRGSGELFF
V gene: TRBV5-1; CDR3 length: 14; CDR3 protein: CASRRGQGSEKLFF
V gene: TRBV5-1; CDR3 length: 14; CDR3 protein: CASSSGTSQETQYF
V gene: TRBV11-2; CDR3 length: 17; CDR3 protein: CASSFTGLRSGANVLTF
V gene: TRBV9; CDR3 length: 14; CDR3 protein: CASSVTSGGTTQYF
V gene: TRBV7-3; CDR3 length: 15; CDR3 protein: CASSPGQGRNSPLHF
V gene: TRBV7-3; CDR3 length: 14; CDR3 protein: CASSLGTSNYGYTF
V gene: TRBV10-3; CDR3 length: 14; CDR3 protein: CAISDGTENTEAFF
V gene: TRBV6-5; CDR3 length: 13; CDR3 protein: CASSYSEGYGYTF
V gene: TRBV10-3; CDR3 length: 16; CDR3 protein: CAISDSSGGNYNEQFF
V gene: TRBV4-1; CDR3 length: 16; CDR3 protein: CASSLWLGTGRQPQHF
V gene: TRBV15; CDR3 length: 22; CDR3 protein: CATSTADDRTSGGLGGTDTQYF
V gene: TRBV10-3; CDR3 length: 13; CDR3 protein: CATKGGLLETQYF
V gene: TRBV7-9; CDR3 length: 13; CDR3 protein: CASSPPGQETQYF
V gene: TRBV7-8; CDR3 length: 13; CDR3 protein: CASSLARTGEQFF
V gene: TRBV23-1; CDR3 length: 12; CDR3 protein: CASSQIQGREYF
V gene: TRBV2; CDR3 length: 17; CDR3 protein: CASIEGVTATYNYGYTF
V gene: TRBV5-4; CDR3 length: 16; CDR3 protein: CASSRREQGINQPQHF
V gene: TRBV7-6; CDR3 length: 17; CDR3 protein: CASSFPGSGSGANVLTF
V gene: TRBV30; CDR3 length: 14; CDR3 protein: CAWGGRGRVQPQHF
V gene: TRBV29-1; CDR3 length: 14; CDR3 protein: CSVESQGPGYGYTF
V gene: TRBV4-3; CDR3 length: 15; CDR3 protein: CASSQFIGNTGELFF
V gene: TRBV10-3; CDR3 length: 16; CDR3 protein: CAISESVQTSTDTQYF
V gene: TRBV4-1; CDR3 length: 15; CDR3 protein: CASSLYGREYTEAFF
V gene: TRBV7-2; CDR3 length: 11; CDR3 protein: CASSSRDKTIF
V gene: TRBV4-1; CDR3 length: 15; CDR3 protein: CASSQDRGLGQPQHF
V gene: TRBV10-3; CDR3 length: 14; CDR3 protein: CAITASGGADTQYF
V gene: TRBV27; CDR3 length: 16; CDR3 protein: CASSQGTGALDGELFF